The source of this TCR beta chain is a study of Ad26.COV2.S vaccination and SARS-CoV-2 variants. Sequencing used immunoSEQ multiplex PCR; TCRdb keeps in-frame clones, though not all of them. The table includes some 350,000 clones, about 92% detected once. Trimming pared 6 bases from V and 4 bases from J, leaving 9 bases between. The CDR3 covers 12 residues. Per germline, CDR1 SQVTM and CDR2 ANQGSEA. This clonotype was obtained from a human donor who had recovered from COVID-19. This material consisted of peripheral blood, taken after recovery from COVID-19. The gene calls are TRBV29-1 and TRBJ2-2; D is possibly TRBD1 or TRBD2 (5 bases each). As DNA, the CDR3 is TGCAGCGTCCAAGGGACCACCGGGGAGCTGTTTTTT. Encoded protein: CSVQGTTGELFF.